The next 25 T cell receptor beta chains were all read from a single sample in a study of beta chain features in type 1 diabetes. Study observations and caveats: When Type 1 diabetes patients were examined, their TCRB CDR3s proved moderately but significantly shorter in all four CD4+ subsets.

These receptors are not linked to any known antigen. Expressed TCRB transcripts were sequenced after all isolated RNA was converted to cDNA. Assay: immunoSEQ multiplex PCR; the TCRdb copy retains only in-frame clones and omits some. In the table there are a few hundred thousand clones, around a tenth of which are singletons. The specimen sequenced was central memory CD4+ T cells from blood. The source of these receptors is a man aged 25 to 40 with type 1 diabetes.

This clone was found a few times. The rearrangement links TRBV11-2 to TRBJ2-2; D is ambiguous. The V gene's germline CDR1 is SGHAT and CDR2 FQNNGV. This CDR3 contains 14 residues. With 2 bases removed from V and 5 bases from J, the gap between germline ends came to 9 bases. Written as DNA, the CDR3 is TGTGCCAGCAGCTTATGGATTCAAACCGGGGAGCTGTTTTTT. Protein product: CASSLWIQTGELFF.

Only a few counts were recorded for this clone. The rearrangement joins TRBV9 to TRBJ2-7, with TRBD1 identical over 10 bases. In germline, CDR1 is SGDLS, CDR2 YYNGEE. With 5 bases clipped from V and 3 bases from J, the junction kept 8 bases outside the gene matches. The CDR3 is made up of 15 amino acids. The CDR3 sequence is CASRDYGQGGYEQYF. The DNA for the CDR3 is TGTGCCAGCAGGGACTACGGACAGGGGGGCTACGAGCAGTACTTC. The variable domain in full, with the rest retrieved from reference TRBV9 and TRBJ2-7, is DSGVTQTPKHLITATGQRVTLRCSPRSGDLSVYWYQQSLDQGLQFLIQYYNGEERAKGNILERFSAQQFPDLHSELNLSSLELGDSALYFCASRDYGQGGYEQYFGPGTRLTVT.

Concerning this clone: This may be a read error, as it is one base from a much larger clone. The CDR3 loop is CASSQAPLRRGRERPYNEQFF. The CDR3 DNA is TGCGCCAGCAGCCAAGCCCCTCTTCGGCGGGGAAGGGAAAGGCCTTACAATGAGCAGTTCTTC. The rearrangement joins TRBV4-1 to TRBJ2-1; maybe TRBD2 (6 bases). Trimming removed 1 base at V and 4 bases at J, with 29 bases between. Germline-derived CDR1 and CDR2 are MGHRA and YSYEKL. The CDR3 runs to 21 residues.

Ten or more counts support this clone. CDR3 amino acids: CSTQPTGAQYF. For the CDR3, the DNA is TGCAGTACTCAGCCAACGGGGGCGCAGTATTTT. J is TRBJ2-3 and V is TRBV20-1; D perhaps matches TRBD2 (6 bases). V lost 8 bases, J lost 10 bases, and 16 bases lay in between. This CDR3 is 11 amino acids long. Germline CDR1 and CDR2: DFQATT and SNEGSKA (reference sequence).

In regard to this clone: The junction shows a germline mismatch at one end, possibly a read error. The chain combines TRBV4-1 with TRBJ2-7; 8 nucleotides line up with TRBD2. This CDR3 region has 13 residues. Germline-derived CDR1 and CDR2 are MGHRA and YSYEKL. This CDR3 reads CASSPTSGYEQYF. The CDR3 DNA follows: TGTGCCAGCAGCCCAACTAGCGGCTACGAGCAGTACTTC.

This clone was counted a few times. The CDR3 region has the DNA TGTGCCAGCAGCTTGCAGGGAAACTACGAGCAGTACTTC. Amino acid sequence: CASSLQGNYEQYF. The gene calls are TRBV5-4 and TRBJ2-7, with D maybe TRBD1 (5 bases). CDR1 and CDR2 from the germline V gene are SGHNT and YYREEE (reference sequence). V dropped 1 base and J dropped 3 bases, with 8 bases sitting between them. This CDR3 contains 13 residues. The whole variable domain, remainder taken from reference TRBV5-4 and TRBJ2-7, is ETGVTQSPTHLIKTRGQQVTLRCSSQSGHNTVSWYQQALGQGPQFIFQYYREEENGRGNFPPRFSGLQFPNYSSELNVNALELDDSALYLCASSLQGNYEQYFGPGTRLTVT.

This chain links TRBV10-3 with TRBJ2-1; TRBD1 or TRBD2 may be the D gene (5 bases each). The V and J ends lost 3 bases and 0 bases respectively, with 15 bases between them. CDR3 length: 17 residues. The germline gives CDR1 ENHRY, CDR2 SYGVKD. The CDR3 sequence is CAISDLGRAGSYNEQFF. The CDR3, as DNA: TGTGCCATCAGTGATCTCGGCAGGGCGGGCTCCTACAATGAGCAGTTCTTC.

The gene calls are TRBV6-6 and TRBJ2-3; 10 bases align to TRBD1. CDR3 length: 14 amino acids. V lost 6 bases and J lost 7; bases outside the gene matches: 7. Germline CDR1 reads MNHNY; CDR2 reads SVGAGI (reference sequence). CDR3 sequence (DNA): TGTGCCAGCAGAGGGGACAGGGGCACTAATACGCAGTATTTT. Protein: CASRGDRGTNTQYF.

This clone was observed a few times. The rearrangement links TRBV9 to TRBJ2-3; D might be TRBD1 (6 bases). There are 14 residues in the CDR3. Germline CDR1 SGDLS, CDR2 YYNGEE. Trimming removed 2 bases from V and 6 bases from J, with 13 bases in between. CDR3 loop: CASSVQAGEDTQYF. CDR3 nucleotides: TGTGCCAGCAGCGTTCAGGCAGGGGAGGATACGCAGTATTTT.

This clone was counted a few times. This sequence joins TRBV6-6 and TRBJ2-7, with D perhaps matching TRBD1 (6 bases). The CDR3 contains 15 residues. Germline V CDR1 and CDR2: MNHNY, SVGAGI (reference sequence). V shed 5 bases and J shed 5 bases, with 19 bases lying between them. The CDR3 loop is CASSPPGHQVNEQYF. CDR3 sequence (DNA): TGTGCCAGCAGTCCCCCGGGACACCAGGTGAACGAGCAGTACTTC.

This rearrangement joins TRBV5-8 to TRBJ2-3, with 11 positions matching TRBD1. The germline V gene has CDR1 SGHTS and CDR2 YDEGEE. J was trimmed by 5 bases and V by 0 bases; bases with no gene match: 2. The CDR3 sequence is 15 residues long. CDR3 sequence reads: CASSLEGTGGDTQYF. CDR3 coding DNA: TGTGCCAGCAGCTTGGAGGGGACAGGGGGAGATACGCAGTATTTT.

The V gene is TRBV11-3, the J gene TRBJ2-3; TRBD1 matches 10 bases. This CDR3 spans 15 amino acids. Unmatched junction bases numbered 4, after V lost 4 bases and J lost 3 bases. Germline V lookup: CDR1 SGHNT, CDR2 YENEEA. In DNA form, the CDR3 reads TGTGCCAGCAGCTCGGGACAGGGGAGGACAGATACGCAGTATTTT. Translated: CASSSGQGRTDTQYF.

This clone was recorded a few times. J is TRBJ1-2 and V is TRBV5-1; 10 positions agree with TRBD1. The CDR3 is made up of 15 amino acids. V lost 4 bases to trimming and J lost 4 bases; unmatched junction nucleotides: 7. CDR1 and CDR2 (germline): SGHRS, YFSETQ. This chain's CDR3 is CASSPGTGETYGYTF. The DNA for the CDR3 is TGCGCCAGCAGCCCGGGGACAGGGGAAACCTATGGCTACACCTTC.

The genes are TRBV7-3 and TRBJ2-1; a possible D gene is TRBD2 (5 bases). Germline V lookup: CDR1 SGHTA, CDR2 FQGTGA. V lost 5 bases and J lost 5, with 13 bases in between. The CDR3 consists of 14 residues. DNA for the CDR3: TGTGCCAGCAGCCGGAGCCGGGGTAACAATGAGCAGTTCTTC. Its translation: CASSRSRGNNEQFF.

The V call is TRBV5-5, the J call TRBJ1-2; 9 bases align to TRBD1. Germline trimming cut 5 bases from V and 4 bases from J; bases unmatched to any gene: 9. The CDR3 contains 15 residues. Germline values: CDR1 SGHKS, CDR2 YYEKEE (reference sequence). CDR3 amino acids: CASRFRTGASYGYTF. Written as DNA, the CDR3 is TGTGCCAGCAGATTTCGGACAGGGGCCTCCTATGGCTACACCTTC.

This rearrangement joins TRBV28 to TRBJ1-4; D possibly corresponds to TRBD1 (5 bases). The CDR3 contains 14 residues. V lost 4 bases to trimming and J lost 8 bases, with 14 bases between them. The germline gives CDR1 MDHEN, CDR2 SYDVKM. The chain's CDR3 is CASSSPPRGEKLFF. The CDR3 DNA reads TGTGCCAGCAGTTCGCCGCCACGGGGGGAAAAACTGTTTTTT.

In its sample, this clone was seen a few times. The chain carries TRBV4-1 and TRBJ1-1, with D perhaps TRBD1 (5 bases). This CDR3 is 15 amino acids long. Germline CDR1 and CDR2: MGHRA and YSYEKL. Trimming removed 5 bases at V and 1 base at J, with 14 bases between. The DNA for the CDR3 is TGCGCCAGCAGCATCCCCGGGACGTCGAACACTGAAGCTTTCTTT. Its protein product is CASSIPGTSNTEAFF.

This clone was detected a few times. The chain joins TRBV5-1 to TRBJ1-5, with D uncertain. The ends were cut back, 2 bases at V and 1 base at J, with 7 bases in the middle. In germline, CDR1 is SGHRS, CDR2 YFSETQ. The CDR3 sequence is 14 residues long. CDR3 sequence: CASSLESSNQPQHF. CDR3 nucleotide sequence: TGCGCCAGCAGCTTAGAGTCGAGCAATCAGCCCCAGCATTTT.

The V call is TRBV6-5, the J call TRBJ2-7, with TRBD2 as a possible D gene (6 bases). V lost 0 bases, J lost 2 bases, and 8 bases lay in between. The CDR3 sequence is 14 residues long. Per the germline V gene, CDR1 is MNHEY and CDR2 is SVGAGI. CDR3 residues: CASSYSGGTYEQYF. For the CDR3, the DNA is TGTGCCAGCAGTTACTCGGGAGGCACCTACGAGCAGTACTTC.

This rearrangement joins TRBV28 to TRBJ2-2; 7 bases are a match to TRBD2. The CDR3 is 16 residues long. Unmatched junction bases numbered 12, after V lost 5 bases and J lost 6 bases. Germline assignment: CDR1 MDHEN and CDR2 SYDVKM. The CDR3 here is CASSPGLDPVPGELFF. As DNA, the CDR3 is TGTGCCAGCAGTCCCGGACTAGATCCGGTGCCCGGGGAGCTGTTTTTT.

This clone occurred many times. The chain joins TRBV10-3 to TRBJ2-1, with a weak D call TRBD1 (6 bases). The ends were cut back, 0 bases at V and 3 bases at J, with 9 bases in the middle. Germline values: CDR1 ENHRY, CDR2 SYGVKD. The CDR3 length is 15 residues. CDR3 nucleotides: TGTGCCATCAGTGAGTCAGGGACAATCTACAATGAGCAGTTCTTC. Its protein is CAISESGTIYNEQFF.

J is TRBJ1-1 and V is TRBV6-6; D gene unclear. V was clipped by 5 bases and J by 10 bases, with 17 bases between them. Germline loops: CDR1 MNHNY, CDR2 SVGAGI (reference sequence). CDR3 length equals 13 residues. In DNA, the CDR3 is TGTGCCAGCAGTCCCGATCTAGGTGGTGCAGCTTTCTTT. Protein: CASSPDLGGAAFF.

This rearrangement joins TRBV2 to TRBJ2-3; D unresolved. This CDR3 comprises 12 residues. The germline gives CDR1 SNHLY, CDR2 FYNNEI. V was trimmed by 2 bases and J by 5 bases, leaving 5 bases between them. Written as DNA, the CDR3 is TGTGCCAGCAGTGAACAAGGAGATACGCAGTATTTT. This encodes CASSEQGDTQYF.

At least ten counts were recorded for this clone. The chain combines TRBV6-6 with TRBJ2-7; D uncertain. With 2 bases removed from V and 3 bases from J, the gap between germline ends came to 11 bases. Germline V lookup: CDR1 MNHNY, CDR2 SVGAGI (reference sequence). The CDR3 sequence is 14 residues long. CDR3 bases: TGTGCCAGCAGTTACCCCGGACCTAACTACGAGCAGTACTTC. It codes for CASSYPGPNYEQYF.

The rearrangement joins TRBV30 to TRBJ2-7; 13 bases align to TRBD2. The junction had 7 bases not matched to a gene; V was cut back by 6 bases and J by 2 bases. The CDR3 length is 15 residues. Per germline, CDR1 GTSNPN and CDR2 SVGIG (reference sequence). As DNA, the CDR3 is TGTGCCTGCGCTGGGACTAGCGGGGCTACCTACGAGCAGTACTTC. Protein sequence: CACAGTSGATYEQYF.